This TCR beta chain was profiled in a study of HIV-infected patients and healthy controls. Study outcomes and limitations: HIV-associated CDR3 frequencies dropped significantly during therapy; CMV-associated ones, mostly rising, changed nonsignificantly. Compared with controls, mean Gini indices were significantly raised in HIV-infected repertoires, possibly indicating oligoclonality.

V was pared by 5 bases and J by 5 bases, with 13 bases of the junction left unmatched. The germline V gene has CDR1 SGHRS and CDR2 YFSETQ. The CDR3 runs 16 residues. 400 to 550 ng RNA was reverse transcribed with alpha and beta constant-region primers. Each of the alpha and beta chains got its own library through chain-specific third strand synthesis with indices. Second strand DNA was synthesized using a primer at the SP2 site. A single record per CDR3 protein comes from TCRdb applying MiXCR to the 5' RACE reads. Found here are roughly 8,100 distinct CDR3 sequences, around 8% of them singletons; the top ten hold roughly 8.8%. This clonotype has ten or more counts. Its antigen is unknown. All unsorted peripheral T cells were captured because whole blood was used without fractionation. Exclusions covered tumors, febrile or AIDS-related illness, and hepatitis B or C coinfection.

The specimen was blood, collected before antiretroviral therapy. The rearrangement uses TRBV5-1 and TRBJ2-5; 9 bases are a match to TRBD1. This sequence was found in an adult with HIV infection. In DNA, the CDR3 is TGCGCCAGCAGGAACCAGAGGACAGGGGCAGCCGAGACCCAGTACTTC. Translation gives CASRNQRTGAAETQYF.